This entry is about one TCR beta chain. Its antigen is undetermined. The CDR3 is 14 residues long. CDR1 is SGHTA, CDR2 FQGTGA, per germline. Trimming shortened V by 5 bases and J by 0 bases, and 9 bases separated the two germline ends. The data derive from a study of T cell responses to AZD1222 COVID-19 vaccine. Whole-study results and caveats: Spike-specific TCR repertoires showed rising breadth and depth after two AZD1222 doses. The sample set comprised mostly white British donors with more females, and clonal diversity was possibly underestimated. Scientists sampled the repertoires only once the peak T cell response had passed. Only a handful of AZD1222 recipients tested seropositive at baseline.

Data came from immunoSEQ multiplex PCR; TCRdb stores just in-frame clones and leaves some out. The sample has about 130,000 clones; 88% are singletons. This clonotype originated in an adult in good health. The chain joins TRBV7-3 to TRBJ2-3; D not resolved. The source was peripheral blood, collected on day 0 of AZD1222 vaccination. The CDR3 protein is CASSPGVSTDTQYF. The DNA for the CDR3 is TGTGCCAGCAGCCCCGGTGTTAGCACAGATACGCAGTATTTT.